This TCR beta chain was identified in a study of blood T cell repertoires in COVID-19. Sequencing was performed with immunoSEQ multiplex PCR; in TCRdb, only in-frame clones are kept and a portion is missing. In the table there are roughly 150,000 clones, approximately 92% of which are singletons. CDR1 and CDR2 (germline): LGHDT, YNNKEL (reference sequence). V lost 4 bases, J lost 4 bases, and 8 bases stayed unmatched. This CDR3 spans 15 amino acids. This TCR derives from a woman aged 60-75 years with active COVID-19. This rearrangement joins TRBV3-1 (or the pseudogene TRBV3-2) to TRBJ2-3, with 7 bases identical to TRBD2. The sequencing sample was made of peripheral blood. Written as DNA, the CDR3 is TGTGCCAGCAGCCCGTTGGGGAGGGCCCCAGATACGCAGTATTTT. Translated: CASSPLGRAPDTQYF.